The sample holds a few counts of the clone carrying this T cell receptor beta chain. Its specificity is unknown. The data were taken from a study of blood T cells in healthy people across ages. General study findings and limits: Diversity estimates drawn from one million T cells were deemed underestimates. PBMCs went unsorted, and a conclusive naive versus antigen-experienced comparison was therefore prevented. TCR beta diversity correlated strongly with naive T cell percentage.

V dropped 5 bases and J dropped 7 bases, with 15 bases sitting between them. Germline lookup yields CDR1 DFQATT and CDR2 SNEGSKA (reference sequence). The CDR3 runs 13 residues. A second PCR of roughly 7 to 11 cycles used a sample-barcoded 5' primer and a J-beta primer mix. TCRdb itself ran the 5' RACE reads through MiXCR, one entry per CDR3 protein. The repertoire includes some 1.8 million distinct CDR3 sequences, roughly two fifths of them detected once, and 23% sits in the top ten. The TCR comes from a human donor in good health. Sequenced material: blood. V usage is TRBV20-1 and J usage is TRBJ1-5; weak D call: TRBD1 (5 bases). The CDR3 DNA is TGCAGTGCTTGGGCAGGTTGGGGCCAGCCCCAGCATTTT. Translation gives CSAWAGWGQPQHF.